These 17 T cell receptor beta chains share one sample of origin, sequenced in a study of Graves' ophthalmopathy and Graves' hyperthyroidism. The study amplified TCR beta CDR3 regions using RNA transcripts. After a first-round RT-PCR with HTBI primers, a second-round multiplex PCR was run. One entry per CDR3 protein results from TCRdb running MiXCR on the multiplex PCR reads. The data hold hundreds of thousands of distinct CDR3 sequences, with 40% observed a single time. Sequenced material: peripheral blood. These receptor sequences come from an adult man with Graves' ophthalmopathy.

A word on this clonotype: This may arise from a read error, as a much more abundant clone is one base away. The CDR3 DNA reads as TGTGCCAGCGGGCGGGAGACAGACTACGGGCAGTACTTC. Its translation is CASGRETDYGQYF. The rearrangement links TRBV2 to TRBJ2-7; 7 bases line up with TRBD2. The CDR3 is 13 amino acids. Germline V gives CDR1 SNHLY, CDR2 FYNNEI. The full variable domain, in which reference TRBV2 and TRBJ2-7 provide the parts outside the CDR3, is EPEVTQTPSHQVTQMGQEVILRCVPISNHLYFYWYRQILGQKVEFLVSFYNNEISEKSEIFDDQFSVERPDGSNFTLKIRSTKLEDSAMYFCASGRETDYGQYFGPGTRLTVT.

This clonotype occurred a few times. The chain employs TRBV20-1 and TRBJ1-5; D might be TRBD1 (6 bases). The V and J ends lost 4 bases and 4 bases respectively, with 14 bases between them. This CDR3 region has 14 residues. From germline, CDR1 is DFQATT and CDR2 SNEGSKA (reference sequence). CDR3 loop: CSATTGKENQPQHF. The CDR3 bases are TGCAGTGCTACAACAGGGAAGGAGAATCAGCCCCAGCATTTT.

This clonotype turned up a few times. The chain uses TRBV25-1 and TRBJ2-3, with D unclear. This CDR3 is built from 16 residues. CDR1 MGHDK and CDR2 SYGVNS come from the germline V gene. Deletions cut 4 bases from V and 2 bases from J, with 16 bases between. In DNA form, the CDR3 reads TGTGCCAGCAGTGGGGCGGCGACTCGATTCACAGATACGCAGTATTTT. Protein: CASSGAATRFTDTQYF.

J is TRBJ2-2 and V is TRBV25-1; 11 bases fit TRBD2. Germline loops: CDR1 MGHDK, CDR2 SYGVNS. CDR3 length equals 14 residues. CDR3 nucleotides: TGTGTCAGTTCGGGACTAGCGGTCACCGGGGAGCTGTTTTTT. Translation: CVSSGLAVTGELFF. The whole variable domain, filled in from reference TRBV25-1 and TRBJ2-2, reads EADIYQTPRYLVIGTGKKITLECSQTMGHDKMYWYQQDPGMELHLIHYSYGVNSTEKGDLSSESTVSRIRTEHFPLTLESARPSHTSQYLCVSSGLAVTGELFFGEGSRLTVL.

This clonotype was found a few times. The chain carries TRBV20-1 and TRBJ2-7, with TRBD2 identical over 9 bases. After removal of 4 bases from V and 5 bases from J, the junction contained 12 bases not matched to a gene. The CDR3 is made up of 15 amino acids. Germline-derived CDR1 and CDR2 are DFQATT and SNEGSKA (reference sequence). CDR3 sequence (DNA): TGCAGTGCTACTACTCCCGAGCGGGAGGACGACGAGCAGTACTTC. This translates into CSATTPEREDDEQYF.

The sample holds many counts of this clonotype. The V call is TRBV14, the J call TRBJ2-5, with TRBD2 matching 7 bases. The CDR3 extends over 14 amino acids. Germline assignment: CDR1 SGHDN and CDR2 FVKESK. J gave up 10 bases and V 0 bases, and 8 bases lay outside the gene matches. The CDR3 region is CASSQEGGRRGQYF. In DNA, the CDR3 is TGTGCCAGCAGCCAAGAGGGAGGGAGGCGAGGCCAGTACTTC.

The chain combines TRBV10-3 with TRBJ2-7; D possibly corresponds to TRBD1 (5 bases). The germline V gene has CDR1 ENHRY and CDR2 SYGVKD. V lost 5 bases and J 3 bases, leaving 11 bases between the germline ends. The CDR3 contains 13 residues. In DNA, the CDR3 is TGTGCCATCAGTTACGACAGACTCTACGAGCAGTACTTC. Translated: CAISYDRLYEQYF.

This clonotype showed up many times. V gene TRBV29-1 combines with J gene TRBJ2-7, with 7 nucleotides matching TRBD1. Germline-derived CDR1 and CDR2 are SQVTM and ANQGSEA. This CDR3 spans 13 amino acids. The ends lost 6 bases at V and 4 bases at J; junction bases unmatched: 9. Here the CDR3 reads CSVHRGLGYEQYF. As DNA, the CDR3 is TGCAGCGTCCACAGGGGTTTGGGGTACGAGCAGTACTTC.

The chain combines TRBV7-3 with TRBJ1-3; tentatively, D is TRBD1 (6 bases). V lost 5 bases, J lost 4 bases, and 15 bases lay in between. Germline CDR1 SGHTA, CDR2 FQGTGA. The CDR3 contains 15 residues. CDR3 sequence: CASSPSRGIGNTIYF. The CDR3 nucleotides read TGTGCCAGCAGCCCCTCCAGGGGTATCGGAAACACCATATATTTT.

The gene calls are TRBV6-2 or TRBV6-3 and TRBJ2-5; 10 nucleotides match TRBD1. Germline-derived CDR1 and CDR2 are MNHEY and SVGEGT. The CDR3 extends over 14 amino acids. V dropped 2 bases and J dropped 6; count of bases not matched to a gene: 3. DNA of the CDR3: TGTGCCAGCAGTTACCCGGACAGGGGGAAGACCCAGTACTTC. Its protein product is CASSYPDRGKTQYF.

CDR3 amino acids: CSVDTGGREQYF. The CDR3 bases are TGCAGCGTTGACACGGGGGGCCGGGAGCAGTACTTC. The gene calls are TRBV29-1 and TRBJ2-7; perhaps TRBD2 as D (7 bases). The V gene lost 3 bases and the J gene lost 7 bases, with 13 bases spanning the gap. This CDR3 is 12 amino acids long. Germline lookup yields CDR1 SQVTM and CDR2 ANQGSEA.

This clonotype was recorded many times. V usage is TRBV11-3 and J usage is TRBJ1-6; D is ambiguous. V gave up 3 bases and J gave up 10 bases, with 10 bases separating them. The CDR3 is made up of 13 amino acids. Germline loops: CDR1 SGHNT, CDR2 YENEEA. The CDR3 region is CASSFGPGSPLHF. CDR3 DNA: TGTGCCAGCAGCTTCGGACCCGGATCACCCCTCCACTTT.

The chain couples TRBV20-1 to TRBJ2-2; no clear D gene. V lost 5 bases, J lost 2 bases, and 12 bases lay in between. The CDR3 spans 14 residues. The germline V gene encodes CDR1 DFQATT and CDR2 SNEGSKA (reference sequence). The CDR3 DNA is TGCAGTGCTTTGCCACAGATCAACACCGGGGAGCTGTTTTTT. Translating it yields CSALPQINTGELFF.

CDR3 sequence reads: CASGYTGVDGYTF. Written as DNA, the CDR3 is TGTGCCAGCGGCTACACAGGGGTCGATGGCTACACCTTC. This chain uses TRBV25-1 with TRBJ1-2; 7 positions agree with TRBD1. The CDR3 has 13 amino acids. The germline V gene has CDR1 MGHDK and CDR2 SYGVNS. V was clipped by 8 bases and J by 6 bases; unmatched bases: 9.

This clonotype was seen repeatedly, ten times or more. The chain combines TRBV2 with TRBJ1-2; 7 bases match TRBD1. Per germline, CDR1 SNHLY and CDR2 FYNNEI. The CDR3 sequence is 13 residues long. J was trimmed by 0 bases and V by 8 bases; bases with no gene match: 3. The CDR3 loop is CASCRGANYGYTF. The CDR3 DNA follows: TGTGCCAGCTGCAGGGGGGCTAACTATGGCTACACCTTC.

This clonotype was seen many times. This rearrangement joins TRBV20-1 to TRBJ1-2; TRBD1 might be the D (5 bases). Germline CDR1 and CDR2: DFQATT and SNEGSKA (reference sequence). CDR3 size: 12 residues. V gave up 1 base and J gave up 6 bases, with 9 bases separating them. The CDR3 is CSARAGVDGYTF. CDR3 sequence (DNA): TGCAGTGCTAGAGCGGGGGTGGATGGCTACACCTTC.

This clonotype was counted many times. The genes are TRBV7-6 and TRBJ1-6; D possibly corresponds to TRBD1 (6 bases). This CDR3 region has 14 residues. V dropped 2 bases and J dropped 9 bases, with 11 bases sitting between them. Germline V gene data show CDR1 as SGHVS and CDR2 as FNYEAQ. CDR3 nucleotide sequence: TGTGCCAGCAGCTTACAACAGGGTGCTTCACCCCTCCACTTT. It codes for CASSLQQGASPLHF.